This T cell receptor beta chain was retrieved from a study of memory CD4+ T cells and cytomegalovirus serostatus. Study background: Healthy Belgian adult donors included about nine CMV-positive and 24 CMV-negative people.

Single viable CD3+CD4+CD8-CD45RO+ cells were sorted as the memory CD4+ T cells. Study-wide findings and caveats: CD4+ memory repertoires contained about 40% of the roughly 160 reported CMV TCRbeta sequences. Repertoires predicted CMV serostatus with median bootstrapped AUC of 0.95.

In regard to this clone: The antigen is unknown.

Germline V lookup: CDR1 SGHAT, CDR2 FQNNGV. The V end was cut by 4 bases, the J end by 2 bases, with 14 bases between. The CDR3 extends over 15 amino acids. In the original analysis: After removing out-of-frame reads, around 2,000,000 distinct TCRbeta sequences remained. TCRdb's table, derived via immunoSEQ multiplex PCR, lists solely in-frame clones and lacks some. V and J calls and clone size are given by that table; D and trimming were obtained from the DNA. The profile covers about 58,000 clones, with roughly 84% appearing a single time and just under 0.5% taken by the ten largest. The sequenced material came from memory CD4+ T cells from blood. The receptor was isolated from an adult in good health and CMV-seronegative. Some clones in this sample may be carry-over from other donors' samples. V and J are TRBV11-2 and TRBJ1-2; no clear D gene. Here the CDR3 reads CASSSPRRSNYGYTF. DNA for the CDR3: TGTGCCAGCAGCTCCCCTCGTCGGTCGAACTATGGCTACACCTTC. Full variable domain (remainder filled in from reference TRBV11-2 and TRBJ1-2): EAGVAQSPRYKIIEKRQSVAFWCNPISGHATLYWYQQILGQGPKLLIQFQNNGVVDDSQLPKDRFSAERLKGVDSTLKIQPAKLEDSAVYLCASSSPRRSNYGYTFGSGTRLTVV.